The 4 T cell receptor beta chains given below trace back to one sample, sequenced in a study of blood T cell repertoires in COVID-19. Profiling relied on immunoSEQ multiplex PCR, and the TCRdb table lists in-frame clones only, not all of them. The repertoire holds roughly 190,000 clones, with approximately 85% as singletons. Sequenced input: peripheral blood. The receptors were gathered from a woman aged 55-69 years with acute or convalescent COVID-19.

The genes are TRBV18 and TRBJ1-4; 7 positions agree with TRBD1. This CDR3 is 14 amino acids long. CDR1 is KGHSH and CDR2 is LQKENI in the germline V gene. The J segment lost 7 bases and the V segment lost 1 base, leaving 3 bases of the junction unmatched. In DNA, the CDR3 is TGTGCCAGCTCACCACGGAGGGGGCCTGAAAAACTGTTTTTT. Residues: CASSPRRGPEKLFF.

The chain recombines TRBV28 with TRBJ1-2; no clear D gene. Germline V lookup: CDR1 MDHEN, CDR2 SYDVKM. The CDR3 is 12 residues long. V was clipped by 8 bases and J by 4 bases, with 11 bases between them. CDR3 coding DNA: TGTGCCAGCTCGGAAGGGAGCTATGGCTACACCTTC. Its protein product is CASSEGSYGYTF.

This rearrangement joins TRBV28 to TRBJ1-1, with 10 nucleotides matching TRBD1. Germline V gene data show CDR1 as MDHEN and CDR2 as SYDVKM. V was clipped by 2 bases and J by 5 bases; unmatched bases: 2. The CDR3 extends over 14 amino acids. CDR3 residues: CASSLGTGVTEAFF. The CDR3 nucleotides read TGTGCCAGCAGTTTAGGGACAGGGGTGACTGAAGCTTTCTTT.

The chain couples TRBV19 to TRBJ1-2, with TRBD1 identical over 7 bases. The CDR3 is 14 amino acids. The ends lost 3 bases at V and 4 bases at J; junction bases unmatched: 5. Germline-derived CDR1 and CDR2 are LNHDA and SQIVND (reference sequence). This CDR3 reads CASSISGGVYGYTF. As DNA, the CDR3 is TGTGCCAGTAGTATTTCAGGGGGAGTCTATGGCTACACCTTC. Filled out from reference TRBV19 and TRBJ1-2, the complete variable domain reads DGGITQSPKYLFRKEGQNVTLSCEQNLNHDAMYWYRQDPGQGLRLIYYSQIVNDFQKGDIAEGYSVSREKKESFPLTVTSAQKNPTAFYLCASSISGGVYGYTFGSGTRLTVV.